These T cell receptor beta chains were read from a single sample in a study of breast tumors, draining lymph nodes, adjacent tissues. TCRdb passed the multiplex PCR reads through MiXCR, listing each CDR3 protein once. In the table there are approximately 200,000 distinct CDR3 sequences, approximately 33% of which are singletons. Sequenced: axillary lymph node tissue. Receptors were obtained from a female donor with breast cancer. Some clones in this sample may be carry-over from other donors' samples. Each CDR3 is given with its conserved first and last residue. A D gene is named only where the DNA matches it firmly. The listing skips clone size in some rows; elsewhere it reads once, few, many or a size class.

CDR3 length: 16
D gene: .
clone size: few
J gene: TRBJ2-7
V gene: TRBV20-1
CDR3 protein: CSARLLLAAPEGGQYF
CDR3 DNA: TGCAGTGCTAGACTTCTCTTAGCGGCCCCCGAGGGGGGGCAGTACTTC

CDR3 length: 17
D gene: .
clone size: many
J gene: TRBJ1-4
V gene: TRBV19
CDR3 protein: CASSIRGGAGTNEKLFF
CDR3 DNA: TGTGCCAGTAGTATTAGGGGGGGCGCCGGAACTAATGAAAAACTGTTTTTT

CDR3 length: 13
D gene: TRBD2
clone size: .
J gene: TRBJ2-3
V gene: TRBV2
CDR3 protein: CASWAGGYNEQYF
CDR3 DNA: TGTGCCAGCTGGGCGGGGGGCTACAATGAGCAGTATTTT

CDR3 length: 15
D gene: .
clone size: many
J gene: TRBJ2-2
V gene: TRBV7-2
CDR3 protein: CASRGGALNTGELFF
CDR3 DNA: TGTGCCAGTAGGGGGGGGGCCCTGAACACCGGGGAGCTGTTTTTT

CDR3 length: 16
D gene: TRBD1
clone size: many
J gene: TRBJ2-3
V gene: TRBV15
CDR3 protein: CATSRSGQGLADTQYF
CDR3 DNA: TGTGCCACCAGCAGATCGGGACAGGGATTGGCAGATACGCAGTATTTT

CDR3 length: 13
D gene: .
clone size: many
J gene: TRBJ2-3
V gene: TRBV10-3
CDR3 protein: CAISESAPDTQYF
CDR3 DNA: TGTGCCATCAGTGAATCGGCTCCAGATACGCAGTATTTT

CDR3 length: 15
D gene: .
clone size: many
J gene: TRBJ2-3
V gene: TRBV7-6
CDR3 protein: CASSLSRQGTDTQYF
CDR3 DNA: TGTGCCAGCAGCTTAAGTAGGCAGGGCACAGATACGCAGTATTTT

CDR3 length: 14
D gene: .
clone size: few
J gene: TRBJ1-1
V gene: TRBV7-7
CDR3 protein: CASSLVPLNTEAFF
CDR3 DNA: TGTGCTAGCAGCTTAGTACCGTTGAACACTGAAGCTTTCTTT

CDR3 length: 14
D gene: TRBD2
clone size: many
J gene: TRBJ2-7
V gene: TRBV12-3/TRBV12-4
CDR3 protein: CASRLAGEAFEQYF
CDR3 DNA: TGTGCCAGCAGGTTAGCGGGAGAAGCTTTCGAGCAGTACTTC

CDR3 length: 16
D gene: .
clone size: once
J gene: TRBJ2-6
V gene: TRBV6-5
CDR3 protein: CASSHSVFSGANVLTF
CDR3 DNA: TGTGCCAGCAGTCACTCGGTGTTCTCTGGGGCCAACGTCCTGACTTTC

CDR3 length: 12
D gene: .
clone size: .
J gene: TRBJ1-6
V gene: TRBV25-1
CDR3 protein: CARGGYNSPLHF
CDR3 DNA: TGTGCTAGAGGGGGTTATAATTCACCCCTCCACTTT

CDR3 length: 16
D gene: .
clone size: many
J gene: TRBJ1-6
V gene: TRBV13
CDR3 protein: CASSQLDLRYNSPLHF
CDR3 DNA: TGTGCCAGCAGCCAATTGGACCTTCGCTATAATTCACCCCTCCACTTT

CDR3 length: 15
D gene: .
clone size: many
J gene: TRBJ2-7
V gene: TRBV9
CDR3 protein: CASSVGVGASYEQYF
CDR3 DNA: TGTGCCAGCAGCGTAGGTGTAGGGGCCTCCTACGAGCAGTACTTC

CDR3 length: 15
D gene: .
clone size: .
J gene: TRBJ1-2
V gene: TRBV5-1
CDR3 protein: CASSLGMTGSFSYTF
CDR3 DNA: TGCGCCAGCAGCTTGGGTATGACTGGTTCCTTTAGCTACACCTTC

CDR3 length: 17
D gene: .
clone size: .
J gene: TRBJ1-2
V gene: TRBV6-4
CDR3 protein: CAISHFATKLANYGYTF
CDR3 DNA: TGTGCCATCAGTCACTTCGCGACCAAGTTAGCTAACTATGGCTACACTTTC

CDR3 length: 15
D gene: TRBD2
clone size: many
J gene: TRBJ2-2
V gene: TRBV11-2
CDR3 protein: CASSLASGYTGELFF
CDR3 DNA: TGTGCCAGCAGCTTAGCTAGCGGCTACACCGGGGAGCTGTTTTTT

CDR3 length: 20
D gene: .
clone size: .
J gene: TRBJ2-6
V gene: TRBV11-2
CDR3 protein: CASSSPRGASSLSGANVLTF
CDR3 DNA: TGTGCCAGCAGCTCGCCCCGTGGGGCCTCCTCCCTCTCTGGGGCCAACGTCCTGACTTTC

CDR3 length: 13
D gene: .
clone size: many
J gene: TRBJ2-1
V gene: TRBV14
CDR3 protein: CASSSLALNEQFF
CDR3 DNA: TGTGCCAGCAGCTCACTAGCTCTCAATGAGCAGTTCTTC

CDR3 length: 15
D gene: TRBD2
clone size: many
J gene: TRBJ2-3
V gene: TRBV29-1
CDR3 protein: CSVEEGSGHTDTQYF
CDR3 DNA: TGCAGCGTTGAAGAGGGTAGCGGGCACACAGATACGCAGTATTTT

CDR3 length: 15
D gene: TRBD1
clone size: many
J gene: TRBJ2-3
V gene: TRBV10-3
CDR3 protein: CAIRDDRGQPDTQYF
CDR3 DNA: TGTGCCATCAGGGACGACAGGGGGCAGCCAGATACGCAGTATTTT

CDR3 length: 14
D gene: .
clone size: many
J gene: TRBJ2-5
V gene: TRBV12-3/TRBV12-4
CDR3 protein: CASSYAGGDETQYF
CDR3 DNA: TGTGCCAGCAGTTACGCAGGGGGGGACGAGACCCAGTACTTC

CDR3 length: 12
D gene: .
clone size: few
J gene: TRBJ2-7
V gene: TRBV28
CDR3 protein: CASSNRVYEQYF
CDR3 DNA: TGTGCCAGCAGCAACAGGGTTTACGAGCAGTACTTC

CDR3 length: 14
D gene: TRBD1
clone size: .
J gene: TRBJ2-4
V gene: TRBV9
CDR3 protein: CASSKGAIGNIQSF
CDR3 DNA: TGTGCCAGCAGCAAGGGGGCGATTGGGAACATTCAGTCCTTC

CDR3 length: 13
D gene: .
clone size: many
J gene: TRBJ2-1
V gene: TRBV2
CDR3 protein: CASSEDSYNEQFF
CDR3 DNA: TGTGCCAGCAGTGAAGACTCCTACAATGAGCAGTTCTTC